The 5 T cell receptor beta chains below were found in one sample sequenced in a study of cytomegalovirus exposure and HLA in healthy donors. Primers for the PCR totalled 60 Vbeta and 13 Jbeta. The repertoire was sequenced with immunoSEQ multiplex PCR; TCRdb's copy has only in-frame clones and lacks some. Here the sample table reports around 70,000 clones. The sequenced material came from PBMCs. These receptors originate from a man aged 40-49 years in good health and CMV-seronegative.

The chain couples TRBV5-8 to TRBJ2-2; D perhaps matches TRBD2 (5 bases). The CDR3 length is 14 residues. The V gene lost 3 bases and the J gene lost 3 bases, with 9 bases spanning the gap. CDR1 is SGHTS, CDR2 YDEGEE, per germline. The chain's CDR3 is CASSYAGYTGELFF. DNA for the CDR3: TGTGCCAGCAGCTATGCGGGTTACACCGGGGAGCTGTTTTTT.

V gene TRBV18 combines with J gene TRBJ2-7; 10 bases fit TRBD1. Germline V lookup: CDR1 KGHSH, CDR2 LQKENI. The trim removed 6 bases at V and 2 bases at J, leaving 7 bases unmatched. This CDR3 spans 15 amino acids. The CDR3 DNA sequence: TGTGCCAGCTCCTCTCACGGGACAGGGGCCTACGAGCAGTACTTC. It is translated as CASSSHGTGAYEQYF.

The J gene is TRBJ2-7, the V gene TRBV7-6; 11 nucleotides agree with TRBD2. Germline V gene sequence: CDR1 SGHVS, CDR2 FNYEAQ. J lost 2 bases, V lost 5 bases, and 5 bases had no gene match. There are 15 residues in the CDR3. The CDR3 DNA reads TGTGCCAGCAGCCCAGGGACTAGCGGTGCCTACGAGCAGTACTTC. Amino acids: CASSPGTSGAYEQYF.

This chain joins TRBV19 and TRBJ1-5; D might be TRBD1 (5 bases). The ends were cut back, 3 bases at V and 4 bases at J, with 10 bases in the middle. The CDR3 loop spans 14 amino acids. Looked up from germline, CDR1 is LNHDA and CDR2 is SQIVND (reference sequence). CDR3 nucleotides: TGTGCCAGTAGTATCAGGGTGGGGAATCAGCCCCAGCATTTT. Amino acids: CASSIRVGNQPQHF.

This chain uses TRBV7-2 with TRBJ1-1; a possible D gene is TRBD1 (6 bases). Trimming took 7 bases from V and 9 from J, leaving 24 bases between them. The CDR3 is 15 amino acids. Germline V CDR1 and CDR2: SGHTA, FQGNSA. The CDR3 reads CASTDLFWGQVKAFF. CDR3 in DNA: TGTGCCAGCACCGACTTATTTTGGGGGCAGGTGAAAGCTTTCTTT. The full variable domain, in which reference TRBV7-2 and TRBJ1-1 provide the parts outside the CDR3, is GAGVSQSPSNKVTEKGKDVELRCDPISGHTALYWYRQSLGQGLEFLIYFQGNSAPDKSGLPSDRFSAERTGGSVSTLTIQRTQQEDSAVYLCASTDLFWGQVKAFFGQGTRLTVV.